A selection of T cell receptor beta chains follows, all from one sample in a study of blood T cells in healthy people across ages. TCRdb re-analysed the 5' RACE reads in MiXCR, keeping a single row per CDR3 protein. The sample consists of about 1.5 million distinct CDR3 sequences, approximately 39% of them appearing once. Specimen: blood. The receptor source for this set is a woman aged 18-35 years in good health. The CDR3 runs from the conserved cysteine through the conserved F or W. A D gene is named only where the DNA matches it firmly. Some rows mark clone size as missing; the rest say once, few, many or name a class of expanded clone.

>.|many|TRBJ1-5|TRBV29-1
TGCAGCGTTGGCTACGCCAATTCTAATCAGCCCCAGCATTTT
CSVGYANSNQPQHF
>.|few|TRBJ2-5|TRBV5-1
TGCGCCAGCCGGACACCCTTCCAAGAGACCCAGTACTTC
CASRTPFQETQYF
>.|few|TRBJ2-7|TRBV20-1
TGCAGTGCTAGGCCCCAGGGAGGAAGTCCCTACGAGCAGTACTTC
CSARPQGGSPYEQYF
>.|.|TRBJ2-1|TRBV15
TGTGCCACCAGCAGAGCCCTCGATGCTTACAATGAGCAGTTCTTC
CATSRALDAYNEQFF
>.|.|TRBJ2-4|TRBV6-1
TGTGCCAGCAGCGCCAGGACTGGCGGAATAGCCAAAAACATTCAGTACTTC
CASSARTGGIAKNIQYF
>.|few|TRBJ2-6|TRBV3-1
TGTGCCAGCAGCCAAGAGGGTGGGTTCTCTGGGGCCAACGTCCTGACTTTC
CASSQEGGFSGANVLTF
>.|.|TRBJ2-7|TRBV7-8
TGTGCCAGCAGCTTCCCGCAGGGTTACAGCAATGAGCAGTACTTC
CASSFPQGYSNEQYF
>.|many|TRBJ1-2|TRBV20-1
TGCAGTGCTAGGACCACCGACTATGGCTACACCTTC
CSARTTDYGYTF
>TRBD2|few|TRBJ2-7|TRBV6-2/TRBV6-3
TGTGCCACCTCTATAGCGGGAACCTACGAGCAGTACTTC
CATSIAGTYEQYF
>.|.|TRBJ2-7|TRBV7-2
TGTGCCAGCAGCGTAGATCTATCCTACGAGCAGTACTTC
CASSVDLSYEQYF
>TRBD2|.|TRBJ2-1|TRBV7-3
TGTGCCAGCAGCTTTAGGCTAGCGGCCTACAATGAGCAGTTCTTC
CASSFRLAAYNEQFF
>TRBD1|few|TRBJ2-7|TRBV6-1
TGTGCCAGCAGTGCCACGACAGGGGGCTACGAGCAGTACTTC
CASSATTGGYEQYF
>.|.|TRBJ1-4|TRBV5-8
TGTGCCAGCAGCACTGGTCGAGGCTCGAATGAAAAACTGTTTTTT
CASSTGRGSNEKLFF
>TRBD2|few|TRBJ2-1|TRBV4-1
TGCGCCAGCAGCCGAGGACTAGCGGGGGGCCGCTCCTACAATGAGCAGTTCTTC
CASSRGLAGGRSYNEQFF
>TRBD2|few|TRBJ2-1|TRBV20-1
TGCAGTGCTAGAGTAGCGGGGGGATACAATGAGCAGTTCTTC
CSARVAGGYNEQFF
>.|.|TRBJ2-5|TRBV20-1
TGCAGTGCTAGTAGGTGGGGCCAAGAGACCCAGTACTTC
CSASRWGQETQYF
>TRBD1|few|TRBJ1-5|TRBV6-6
TGTGCCAGCAGTTCCAACAGGGGGATTAGCAATCAGCCCCAGCATTTT
CASSSNRGISNQPQHF
>.|once|TRBJ2-4|TRBV12-3/TRBV12-4
TGTGCCAGCAGCATCTACAGGGTCGGGGACAATGAGCAGTACTTC
CASSIYRVGDNEQYF
>.|few|TRBJ2-3|TRBV27
TGTGCCAGCAGAGCTAGTCGTTCTAGCACAGATACGCAGTATTTT
CASRASRSSTDTQYF
>.|.|TRBJ2-7|TRBV29-1
TGCAGCGTTGAACGGGGGGCATCCTACAATGAGCAGTACTTC
CSVERGASYNEQYF
>TRBD2|once|TRBJ2-5|TRBV6-2/TRBV6-3
TGTGCCAGCAGCCGGGCCAATAGCGGGGGTGCGACCCAGTACTTC
CASSRANSGGATQYF
>.|.|TRBJ1-2|TRBV20-1
TGCAGTGCTAGAGATTGGGCAGGGTATAATTATGGCTACACCTTC
CSARDWAGYNYGYTF
>.|.|TRBJ2-3|TRBV20-1
TGCAGTGCTAGGGTCCCTATTAGCACAGATACGCAGTATTTT
CSARVPISTDTQYF
>TRBD1|few|TRBJ1-1|TRBV18
TGTGCCAGCTCCCACGGGACAGGGGGCATCACTGAAGCTTTCTTT
CASSHGTGGITEAFF
>TRBD2|.|TRBJ2-1|TRBV2
TGTGCCAGCGGGCCGCGGACTAGCAGAAGATACAATGAGCAGTTCTTC
CASGPRTSRRYNEQFF
>.|many|TRBJ1-6|TRBV25-1
TGTGCCAGCAGTGAATTTGTGGGTTCACCCCTCCACTTT
CASSEFVGSPLHF
>.|few|TRBJ1-5|TRBV7-9
TGTGCCAGCCCCTCGGCCGCCGAGAGAGGCAATCAGCCCCAGCATTTT
CASPSAAERGNQPQHF
>.|.|TRBJ2-3|TRBV5-4
TGTGCCAGCAGCTTGGGGTTGGAGGGTAGCACAGATACGCAGTATTTT
CASSLGLEGSTDTQYF
>TRBD2|.|TRBJ2-1|TRBV3-1
TGTGCCAGCAGCCAGCCACGACTAGCGGGAGAATTTAATGAGCAGTTCTTC
CASSQPRLAGEFNEQFF
>TRBD1|.|TRBJ2-3|TRBV12-3/TRBV12-4
TGTGCCAGCAGTTTTGGACAGGGGGTCACAGATACGCAGTATTTT
CASSFGQGVTDTQYF
>.|.|TRBJ1-2|TRBV28
TGTGCCAGCAGCGGAGGCTGGGGCTACACCTTC
CASSGGWGYTF
>TRBD2|few|TRBJ2-3|TRBV9
TGTGCCAGCAACCCCCTAGCGGGATTTAGTGATACGCAGTATTTT
CASNPLAGFSDTQYF
>TRBD1|few|TRBJ1-4|TRBV12-3/TRBV12-4
TGTGCCAGCAGTTTCGGGACAGGGCCGAAAAAACTGTTTTTT
CASSFGTGPKKLFF
>.|.|TRBJ2-1|TRBV7-2
TGTGCCAGCACCCAAACTTCCTACGATGAGCAGTTCTTC
CASTQTSYDEQFF
>TRBD2|few|TRBJ2-1|TRBV27
TGTGCCAGCAGCCGGGGACTAGCGGGATATGGTGAGCAGTTCTTC
CASSRGLAGYGEQFF
>.|.|TRBJ1-2|TRBV20-1
TGCAGTGCGGCGGGGGGCACTTCACCCGACACCTTC
CSAAGGTSPDTF
>.|.|TRBJ2-6|TRBV4-1
TGCGCCAGCAGCCAAGGAGGTTCATCGGGGAGCTCTGGGGCCAACGTCCTGACTTTC
CASSQGGSSGSSGANVLTF
>.|many|TRBJ2-1|TRBV29-1
TGCAGCGTTTTACTGCGACAGGAGATTGTTAATGAGCAGTTCTTC
CSVLLRQEIVNEQFF
>.|.|TRBJ2-7|TRBV4-3
TGCGCCAGCAGCCAAGCTGTATCTGACGAACCCTACGAGCAGTACTTC
CASSQAVSDEPYEQYF
>.|.|TRBJ1-1|TRBV7-2
TGTGCCAGCAGCTTAGAAGGTAGTTGGGGAGCTAGAGGCAGGTCTGAAGCTTTCTTT
CASSLEGSWGARGRSEAFF
>.|.|TRBJ1-1|TRBV6-5
TGTGCCAGCAGTAGGACGGTCTCGATAACTGAAGCTTTCTTT
CASSRTVSITEAFF
>TRBD1|few|TRBJ2-7|TRBV29-1
TGCAGCGCCGGACAGGGCCACGAGCAGTACTTC
CSAGQGHEQYF
>TRBD2|.|TRBJ2-7|TRBV20-1
TGCAGTGCTAGCACTAGCGGGTTTACCTACGAGCAGTACTTC
CSASTSGFTYEQYF
>TRBD2|many|TRBJ2-3|TRBV20-1
TGCAGTGCTAGAGGACTAGCGGGGGAGTTCACAGATACGCAGTATTTT
CSARGLAGEFTDTQYF
>TRBD2|.|TRBJ2-7|TRBV27
TGTGCCAGCAGTTTTGGGTGGGCTAGCGGGAGTTACGAGCAGTACTTC
CASSFGWASGSYEQYF
>TRBD2|few|TRBJ2-5|TRBV20-1
TGCAGTGCTAGAGGCAAAGAGTCCGGGACTAGCGGGTTAGAGACCCAGTACTTC
CSARGKESGTSGLETQYF
>TRBD1|few|TRBJ1-2|TRBV7-6
TGTGCCAGCAGCGAAGGGACAGGGAAGAACTATGGCTACACCTTC
CASSEGTGKNYGYTF
>TRBD1|.|TRBJ1-2|TRBV6-1
TGTGCCAGCAGTGAAGCGATAACAGGGGCACGAGTTGGCTACACCTTC
CASSEAITGARVGYTF
>.|few|TRBJ1-4|TRBV2
TGTGCCAGCAGATACGGGACGCATCGCGGAAAACTGTTTTTT
CASRYGTHRGKLFF
>TRBD2|.|TRBJ2-3|TRBV18
TGTGCCAGCTCACCGACTGAACTAGCGGGAGGTGGCACGCAGTATTTT
CASSPTELAGGGTQYF
>TRBD2|.|TRBJ2-1|TRBV4-1
TGCGCCAGCAGCCTGGGACTAGCGGCCGCTAACAATGAGCAGTTCTTC
CASSLGLAAANNEQFF
>.|.|TRBJ2-7|TRBV11-2
TGTGCCAGCAGCTTAATTCAGGGGATCTACAATGAGCAGTACTTC
CASSLIQGIYNEQYF
>TRBD1|few|TRBJ1-2|TRBV11-2
TGTGCCAGCAGGCTTTACCCGGGACAGTCTAACTATGGCTACACCTTC
CASRLYPGQSNYGYTF